Listed below are T cell receptor beta chains from one sample, sequenced in a study of T cell changes during pregnancy in multiple sclerosis. Here immunoSEQ multiplex PCR was the method, and the copy in TCRdb shows in-frame clones only, minus some. Of tens of thousands of clones in the sample, 80% to 90% were seen once. The sequencing here drew on peripheral blood, taken in the first trimester of pregnancy. Receptor source: a female donor in good health, enrolled as a control in a pregnancy study. CDR3s include the opening cysteine and the closing phenylalanine or tryptophan. D genes are given only for firm matches.

V gene: TRBV4-3; D gene: -; CDR3 length: 16; J gene: TRBJ1-2; CDR3 protein: CASSQDLDPAGTRYTF; CDR3 DNA: TGCGCCAGCAGCCAAGATTTAGACCCGGCAGGGACTCGCTACACCTTC
V gene: TRBV18; D gene: TRBD1; CDR3 length: 17; J gene: TRBJ1-5; CDR3 protein: CASSQRTGTGGFQPQHF; CDR3 DNA: TGTGCCAGCTCACAGAGGACCGGGACAGGGGGCTTCCAGCCCCAGCATTTT
V gene: TRBV9; D gene: TRBD2; CDR3 length: 14; J gene: TRBJ2-5; CDR3 protein: CASSASGGAETQYF; CDR3 DNA: TGTGCCAGCAGCGCTAGCGGGGGGGCGGAGACCCAGTACTTC
V gene: TRBV6-5; D gene: TRBD1; CDR3 length: 13; J gene: TRBJ1-1; CDR3 protein: CASSYSRQGHPFF; CDR3 DNA: TGTGCCAGCAGTTACTCTCGACAGGGCCATCCTTTCTTT
V gene: TRBV13; D gene: TRBD1; CDR3 length: 14; J gene: TRBJ1-1; CDR3 protein: CASSGQGARTEAFF; CDR3 DNA: TGTGCCAGCAGCGGACAGGGGGCAAGGACTGAAGCTTTCTTT
V gene: TRBV5-1; D gene: -; CDR3 length: 13; J gene: TRBJ1-1; CDR3 protein: CASMPTLNTEAFF; CDR3 DNA: TGCGCCAGTATGCCGACACTGAACACTGAAGCTTTCTTT
V gene: TRBV10-2; D gene: -; CDR3 length: 15; J gene: TRBJ2-1; CDR3 protein: CASRRVRNPSNEQFF; CDR3 DNA: TGCGCCAGCAGGCGGGTCAGGAACCCTAGCAATGAGCAGTTCTTC
V gene: TRBV9; D gene: -; CDR3 length: 13; J gene: TRBJ2-3; CDR3 protein: CASSPLQTDTQYF; CDR3 DNA: TGTGCCAGCAGCCCTCTACAGACAGATACGCAGTATTTT
V gene: TRBV7-6; D gene: -; CDR3 length: 16; J gene: TRBJ2-1; CDR3 protein: CASSSLLGVSPNEQFF; CDR3 DNA: TGTGCCAGCAGCTCGCTCCTCGGGGTCAGCCCGAATGAGCAGTTCTTC
V gene: TRBV7-9; D gene: TRBD1; CDR3 length: 15; J gene: TRBJ2-3; CDR3 protein: CASRKEDRVADTQYF; CDR3 DNA: TGTGCCAGCCGCAAGGAGGACAGGGTCGCAGATACGCAGTATTTT
V gene: TRBV30; D gene: -; CDR3 length: 14; J gene: TRBJ1-1; CDR3 protein: CAWSVRGASTEAFF; CDR3 DNA: TGTGCCTGGAGTGTACGCGGGGCTAGCACTGAAGCTTTCTTT
V gene: TRBV4-3; D gene: TRBD2; CDR3 length: 20; J gene: TRBJ2-1; CDR3 protein: CASSQDMTSGGYSSYNEQFF; CDR3 DNA: TGCGCCAGCAGCCAAGATATGACTAGCGGGGGGTATAGCTCCTACAATGAGCAGTTCTTC
V gene: TRBV6-6; D gene: -; CDR3 length: 14; J gene: TRBJ2-7; CDR3 protein: CASSRTVRDYEQYF; CDR3 DNA: TGTGCCAGCAGCCGGACAGTGAGGGACTACGAGCAGTACTTC
V gene: TRBV28; D gene: -; CDR3 length: 15; J gene: TRBJ1-5; CDR3 protein: CATLPRRVGNQPQHF; CDR3 DNA: TGTGCCACCCTTCCCCGCAGGGTAGGCAATCAGCCCCAGCATTTT